The 26 T cell receptor beta chains in this list originate from one sample, sequenced in a study of long-term antiretroviral therapy in people with HIV. At survey level, the immunoSEQ assay was run in its v3.0 version. TCRdb's copy holds only in-frame clones and misses some; the assay was immunoSEQ multiplex PCR. The sample gives tens of thousands of clones, 65% to 85% of which show up once; approximately 15% is in the top ten. Sequences were derived from unsorted PBMCs, sampled 4.3 years after starting antiretroviral therapy. The receptors come from a young man with HIV.

The gene calls are TRBV11-2 and TRBJ2-3; 7 nucleotides align to TRBD2. This CDR3 spans 14 amino acids. V gave up 8 bases and J gave up 2 bases; unmatched junction bases: 7. Germline V gene data show CDR1 as SGHAT and CDR2 as FQNNGV. CDR3 residues: CASGPGGSTDTQYF. As DNA, the CDR3 is TGTGCCAGCGGCCCGGGGGGATCCACAGATACGCAGTATTTT.

With respect to this clone: It is unclear where the CDR3 begins or ends on the DNA, so no DNA is shown, and the CDR3 is as TCRdb lists it. This chain uses TRBV5-6 with TRBJ2-2. Germline V CDR1 and CDR2: SGHDT, YYEEEE. Both ends counted, the CDR3 spans 14 residues. The CDR3 loop is CASSFGPGHGELFF.

The chain links TRBV4-2 to TRBJ2-3; D unresolved. Trimming shortened V by 1 base and J by 2 bases, and 10 bases separated the two germline ends. CDR3 length: 15 amino acids. Germline assignment: CDR1 LGHNA and CDR2 YNFKEQ. The CDR3 protein is CASSQGWGNTDTQYF. The CDR3 DNA sequence: TGTGCCAGCAGCCAAGGATGGGGAAACACAGATACGCAGTATTTT.

The J gene is TRBJ1-6, the V gene TRBV9; no definite D call. The CDR3 extends over 14 amino acids. V lost 1 base and J 9 bases, leaving 11 bases between the germline ends. Germline V gene lookup returns CDR1 SGDLS and CDR2 YYNGEE. CDR3 protein: CASSVRVEGSPLHF. CDR3 DNA: TGTGCCAGCAGCGTACGGGTGGAGGGTTCACCCCTCCACTTT.

The genes are TRBV7-2 and TRBJ2-7; a weak D match, TRBD1 (5 bases). The V and J ends lost 2 bases and 2 bases respectively, with 19 bases between them. Germline-derived CDR1 and CDR2 are SGHTA and FQGNSA. This CDR3 spans 17 amino acids. CDR3 nucleotides: TGTGCCAGCAGCTTACTCGGCATCAGGGATACCACCTACGAGCAGTACTTC. Translation gives CASSLLGIRDTTYEQYF.

The V and J genes are TRBV5-1 and TRBJ2-2; 9 bases line up with TRBD1. CDR1 SGHRS and CDR2 YFSETQ come from the germline V gene. Losses at the gene ends were 2 bases for V and 0 bases for J; bases not matched to a gene: 5. The CDR3 has 17 amino acids. This CDR3 reads CASSFLTGGANTGELFF. CDR3 DNA sequence: TGCGCCAGCAGCTTTCTAACAGGGGGCGCGAACACCGGGGAGCTGTTTTTT.

V gene TRBV2 combines with J gene TRBJ2-3; D gene ambiguous. The germline gives CDR1 SNHLY, CDR2 FYNNEI. The CDR3 is 12 amino acids. V lost 4 bases to trimming and J lost 1 base, with 3 bases between them. CDR3 sequence: CASSAGTDTQYF. CDR3 DNA: TGTGCCAGCAGTGCGGGCACAGATACGCAGTATTTT.

The genes are TRBV2 and TRBJ2-7, with D unclear. CDR1 SNHLY and CDR2 FYNNEI come from the germline V gene. This CDR3 contains 14 residues. V was clipped by 5 bases and J by 1 base, with 12 bases between them. The chain's CDR3 is CASSMDRGSYEQYF. CDR3 bases: TGTGCCAGCAGTATGGACCGTGGTTCCTACGAGCAGTACTTC.

The chain uses TRBV29-1 and TRBJ1-2, with D unclear. The germline V and J ends were trimmed by 5 bases and 0 bases, with 4 bases remaining between them. CDR3 length: 11 residues. Germline V gene lookup returns CDR1 SQVTM and CDR2 ANQGSEA. The CDR3 reads CSVQSNYGYTF. CDR3 DNA sequence: TGCAGCGTTCAATCTAACTATGGCTACACCTTC.

The chain combines TRBV6-5 with TRBJ2-7; 9 nucleotides agree with TRBD2. In germline, CDR1 is MNHEY, CDR2 SVGAGI. The CDR3 sequence is 14 residues long. With 5 bases clipped from V and 0 bases from J, the junction kept 2 bases outside the gene matches. DNA of the CDR3: TGTGCCAGCAGTAGACTAGCGGACTCCTACGAGCAGTACTTC. Amino acids: CASSRLADSYEQYF.

The J gene is TRBJ2-5, the V gene TRBV7-9; 9 bases are shared with TRBD2. The CDR3 extends over 14 amino acids. Germline CDR1 and CDR2: SEHNR and FQNEAQ (reference sequence). Trimming cost V 4 bases and J 5 bases; bases outside gene matches: 5. The CDR3 region is CASSSAGGAETQYF. Here the CDR3 DNA reads TGTGCCAGCAGCTCCGCGGGGGGGGCGGAGACCCAGTACTTC.

Comments on this clone: One junction end does not reproduce the germline sequence, and a read error may be involved. The chain employs TRBV6-4 and TRBJ2-2; 9 nucleotides align to TRBD1. Germline lookup yields CDR1 MRHNA and CDR2 SNTAGT. The CDR3 covers 15 residues. The CDR3 coding sequence is TGTGCCAGCAGTGAAGGGACAGGGAACTCCGGGGAGCTGTTTTTT. Amino acids: CASSEGTGNSGELFF.

The rearrangement uses TRBV5-5 and TRBJ2-7; 8 bases align to TRBD1. The CDR3 has 16 residues. V lost 4 bases, J lost 0 bases, and 9 bases stayed unmatched. Germline V lookup: CDR1 SGHKS, CDR2 YYEKEE (reference sequence). CDR3 loop: CASSIHRGSSSYEQYF. CDR3 DNA: TGTGCCAGCAGCATCCACAGGGGGAGCTCCTCCTACGAGCAGTACTTC.

The chain joins TRBV11-2 to TRBJ2-2; the D gene is possibly TRBD2 (6 bases). Germline assignment: CDR1 SGHAT and CDR2 FQNNGV. The V and J ends lost 0 bases and 5 bases respectively, with 10 bases between them. The CDR3 has 15 residues. The CDR3 bases are TGTGCCAGCAGCTTAGAAACGGGAGCGACCGGGGAGCTGTTTTTT. Translation gives CASSLETGATGELFF. Complete variable domain (other parts from reference TRBV11-2 and TRBJ2-2): EAGVAQSPRYKIIEKRQSVAFWCNPISGHATLYWYQQILGQGPKLLIQFQNNGVVDDSQLPKDRFSAERLKGVDSTLKIQPAKLEDSAVYLCASSLETGATGELFFGEGSRLTVL.

The V call is TRBV2, the J call TRBJ2-1; 13 bases fit TRBD2. Looked up from germline, CDR1 is SNHLY and CDR2 is FYNNEI. V lost 9 bases, J lost 5 bases, and 4 bases stayed unmatched. The CDR3 covers 14 residues. CDR3 in amino acids: CARKLAGGHNEQFF. As DNA, the CDR3 is TGTGCCAGGAAACTAGCGGGGGGGCACAATGAGCAGTTCTTC.

The rearrangement links TRBV7-3 to TRBJ1-5; D gene uncertain. V lost 0 bases and J lost 7, with 13 bases in between. CDR3 length equals 15 residues. Germline V gene lookup returns CDR1 SGHTA and CDR2 FQGTGA. The CDR3 DNA follows: TGTGCCAGCAGCTTAACGATCCGGGGTTCACAGCCCCAGCATTTT. Its protein is CASSLTIRGSQPQHF.

This clone was detected only a few times. The chain carries TRBV30 and TRBJ1-5; D remains unclear. The CDR3 has 13 amino acids. V was cut by 1 base and J by 7 bases, with 11 bases left in between. The germline gives CDR1 GTSNPN, CDR2 SVGIG (reference sequence). CDR3 DNA: TGTGCCTGGAGTGAACGTGGAGGACAGCCCCAGCATTTT. It specifies CAWSERGGQPQHF.

This sequence joins TRBV7-9 and TRBJ1-3; D ambiguous. CDR1 and CDR2 from the germline V gene are SEHNR and FQNEAQ (reference sequence). V was shortened by 5 bases and J by 4 bases, with 9 bases between the two germline ends. The CDR3 loop spans 13 amino acids. The CDR3: CASSNMGGNTIYF. CDR3 sequence (DNA): TGTGCCAGCAGCAATATGGGGGGAAACACCATATATTTT. Full variable domain (missing parts from reference TRBV7-9 and TRBJ1-3): DTGVSQNPRHKITKRGQNVTFRCDPISEHNRLYWYRQTLGQGPEFLTYFQNEAQLEKSRLLSDRFSAERPKGSFSTLEIQRTEQGDSAMYLCASSNMGGNTIYFGEGSWLTVV.

The V and J genes are TRBV27 and TRBJ2-7; D unclear. Germline lookup yields CDR1 MNHEY and CDR2 SMNVEV (reference sequence). Trimming cost V 3 bases and J 0 bases, with 6 bases left between them. CDR3 length: 13 amino acids. This CDR3 reads CASSFSSSYEQYF. DNA of the CDR3: TGTGCCAGCAGTTTTTCTAGCTCCTACGAGCAGTACTTC.

The rearrangement uses TRBV6-5 and TRBJ2-2; a weak D match, TRBD2 (6 bases). CDR3 size: 14 residues. The V end lost 6 bases, the J end lost 2 bases, and 10 bases lay between the germline ends. Germline CDR1 reads MNHEY; CDR2 reads SVGAGI. For the CDR3, the DNA is TGTGCCAGCAGGAGACTAGACAACACCGGGGAGCTGTTTTTT. This translates into CASRRLDNTGELFF.

The CDR3 nucleotides read TGTGCCAGCAGCTTAGATCGGGCAGGGGGTAAGGGCGAGCAGTACTTC. It specifies CASSLDRAGGKGEQYF. The chain employs TRBV11-3 and TRBJ2-7; 7 bases line up with TRBD1. Germline values: CDR1 SGHNT, CDR2 YENEEA. This CDR3 has 16 amino acids. Trimming at V came to 0 bases and at J to 6 bases, leaving 11 bases not matched to a gene.

The chain combines TRBV12-5 with TRBJ2-1; 9 nucleotides line up with TRBD1. V trimming: 5 bases; J trimming: 4 bases; junction bases outside the gene matches: 6. This CDR3 has 15 amino acids. Germline V gene data show CDR1 as LGHNT and CDR2 as FRNRAP. The CDR3 loop is CASGPGQGSYNEQFF. The CDR3 DNA follows: TGTGCTAGTGGTCCTGGACAGGGGAGTTACAATGAGCAGTTCTTC.

CDR3 DNA sequence: TGTGCCAGCTCACCAATGGGACAGACCACCGGGGAGCTGTTTTTT. Its translation: CASSPMGQTTGELFF. The rearrangement uses TRBV18 and TRBJ2-2, with 7 bases that match TRBD1. The germline gives CDR1 KGHSH, CDR2 LQKENI. V shed 2 bases, J shed 4 bases, and the junction held 4 bases outside the gene matches. The CDR3 loop spans 15 amino acids.

The chain employs TRBV6-5 and TRBJ2-7; no reliable D call. CDR1 is MNHEY, CDR2 SVGAGI, per germline. V lost 2 bases and J lost 7, with 15 bases in between. CDR3 length equals 14 residues. In nucleotides, the CDR3 is TGTGCCAGCAGTTACGGGCCCATGGGGTTAGAGCAGTACTTC. Amino acids: CASSYGPMGLEQYF.

The chain recombines TRBV27 with TRBJ2-1; the match to TRBD2 covers 8 bases. Trimming at V came to 3 bases and at J to 6 bases, leaving 10 bases not matched to a gene. The CDR3 consists of 16 residues. Per germline, CDR1 MNHEY and CDR2 SMNVEV (reference sequence). The DNA of the CDR3 is TGTGCCAGCAGTTTGGCCGGGACTAGGTTAGGCAATGAGCAGTTCTTC. Its translation: CASSLAGTRLGNEQFF.

The chain uses TRBV27 and TRBJ2-7; the match to TRBD2 covers 13 bases. V gave up 5 bases and J gave up 5 bases; unmatched junction bases: 9. This CDR3 spans 16 amino acids. The germline gives CDR1 MNHEY, CDR2 SMNVEV (reference sequence). CDR3 sequence: CASSVLLAGGPHEQYF. As DNA, the CDR3 is TGTGCCAGCAGTGTCCTACTAGCGGGAGGGCCCCACGAGCAGTACTTC.